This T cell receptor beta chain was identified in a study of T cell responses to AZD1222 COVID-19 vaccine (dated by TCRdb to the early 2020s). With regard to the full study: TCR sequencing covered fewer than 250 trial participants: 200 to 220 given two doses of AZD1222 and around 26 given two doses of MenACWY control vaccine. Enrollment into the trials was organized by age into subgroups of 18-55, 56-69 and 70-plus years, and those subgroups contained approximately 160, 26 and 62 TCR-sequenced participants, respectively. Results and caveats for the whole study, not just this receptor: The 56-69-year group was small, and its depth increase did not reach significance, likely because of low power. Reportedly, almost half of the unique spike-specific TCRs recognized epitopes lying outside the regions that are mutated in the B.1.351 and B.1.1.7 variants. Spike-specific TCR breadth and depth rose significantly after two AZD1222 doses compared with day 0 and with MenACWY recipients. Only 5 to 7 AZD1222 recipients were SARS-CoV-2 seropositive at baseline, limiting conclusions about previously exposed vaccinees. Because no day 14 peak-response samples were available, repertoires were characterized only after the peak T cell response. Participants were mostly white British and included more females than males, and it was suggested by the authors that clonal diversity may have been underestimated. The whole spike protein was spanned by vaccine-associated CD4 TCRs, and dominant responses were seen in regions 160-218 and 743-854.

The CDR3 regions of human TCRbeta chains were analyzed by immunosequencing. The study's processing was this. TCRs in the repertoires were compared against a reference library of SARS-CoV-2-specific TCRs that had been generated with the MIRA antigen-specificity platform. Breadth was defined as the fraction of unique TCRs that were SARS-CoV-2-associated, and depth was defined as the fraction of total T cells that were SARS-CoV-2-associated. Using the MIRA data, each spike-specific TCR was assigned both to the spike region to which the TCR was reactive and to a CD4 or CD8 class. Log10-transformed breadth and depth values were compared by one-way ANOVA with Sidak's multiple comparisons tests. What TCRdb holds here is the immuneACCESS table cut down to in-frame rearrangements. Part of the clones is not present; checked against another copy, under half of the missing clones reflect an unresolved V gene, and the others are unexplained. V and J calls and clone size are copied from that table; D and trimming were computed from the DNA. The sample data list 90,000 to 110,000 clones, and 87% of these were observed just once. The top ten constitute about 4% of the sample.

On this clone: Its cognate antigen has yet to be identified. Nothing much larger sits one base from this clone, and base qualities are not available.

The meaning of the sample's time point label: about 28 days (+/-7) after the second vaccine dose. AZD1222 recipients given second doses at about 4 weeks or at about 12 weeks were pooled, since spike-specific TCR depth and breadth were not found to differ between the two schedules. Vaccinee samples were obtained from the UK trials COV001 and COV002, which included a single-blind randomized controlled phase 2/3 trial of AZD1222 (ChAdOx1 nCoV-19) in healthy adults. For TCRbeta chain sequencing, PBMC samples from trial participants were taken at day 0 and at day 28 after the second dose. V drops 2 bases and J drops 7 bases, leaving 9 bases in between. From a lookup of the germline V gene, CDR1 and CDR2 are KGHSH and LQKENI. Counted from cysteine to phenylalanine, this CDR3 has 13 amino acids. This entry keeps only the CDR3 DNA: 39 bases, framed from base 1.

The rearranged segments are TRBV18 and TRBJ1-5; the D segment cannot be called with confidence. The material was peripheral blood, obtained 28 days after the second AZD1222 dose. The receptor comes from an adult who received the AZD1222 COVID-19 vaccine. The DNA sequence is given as TGTGCCAGCTCACCAGGTAGCGACCAGCCCCAGCATTTT. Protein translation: CASSPGSDQPQHF.